The rows below give T cell receptor beta chains drawn from one sample of a study of radiotherapy plus CTLA-4 blockade in lung cancer. Produced via immunoSEQ multiplex PCR; TCRdb's table is partial and in-frame only. The sample has some 73,000 clones, less than 85% seen once; the top ten hold approximately 0.73%. The input for sequencing was peripheral blood, taken from a patient treated with radiotherapy plus ipilimumab. These receptors originate from a human donor with non-small cell lung cancer who had stable disease on radiotherapy plus ipilimumab. Both conserved end residues are part of each CDR3. The D gene is left open where the match is weak. Clone size appears in some rows only: once, few, many, or a class for an expanded clone.

>NA|TRBJ1-1|NA|TRBV28
CASSLSTDEAFF
TGTGCCAGCAGTCTTTCGACGGACGAAGCTTTCTTT
>NA|TRBJ1-5|NA|TRBV7-2
CASSSGGGSNQPQHF
TGTGCCAGCAGCTCCGGGGGCGGTAGCAATCAGCCCCAGCATTTT
>NA|TRBJ1-3|few|TRBV20-1
CSASGGNTIYF
TGCAGTGCCAGCGGGGGAAACACCATATATTTT
>NA|TRBJ1-3|NA|TRBV18
CASSPPGRLSGNTIYF
TGTGCCAGCTCACCCCCCGGGCGTCTCTCTGGAAACACCATATATTTT
>NA|TRBJ2-3|NA|TRBV5-1
CASSFGDQAIDTQYF
TGCGCCAGCAGCTTTGGGGACCAGGCGATAGATACGCAGTATTTT
>NA|TRBJ2-7|NA|TRBV7-9
CASSRGTGSSYEQYF
TGTGCCAGCAGCAGAGGGACGGGGAGCTCCTACGAGCAGTACTTC
>NA|TRBJ2-2|NA|TRBV7-3
CASSFAGTQAGELFF
TGTGCCAGCAGCTTCGCCGGGACCCAGGCCGGGGAGCTGTTTTTT
>TRBD1|TRBJ1-2|NA|TRBV19
CASSTNEGARYGYTF
TGTGCCAGTAGTACCAATGAGGGGGCGCGTTATGGCTACACCTTC
>TRBD2|TRBJ2-5|few|TRBV14
CASSQESGTRPRTQYF
TGTGCCAGCAGCCAAGAAAGTGGGACTAGGCCACGGACCCAGTACTTC
>TRBD1|TRBJ1-4|NA|TRBV27
CATRGGLATNEKLFF
TGTGCCACCAGGGGGGGTCTTGCAACTAATGAAAAACTGTTTTTT
>TRBD1|TRBJ1-3|NA|TRBV7-6
CASSLVQTGNSGNTIYF
TGTGCCAGCAGCTTAGTGCAGACAGGGAACTCTGGAAACACCATATATTTT
>NA|TRBJ2-3|NA|TRBV5-4
CASSSGGGHTDTQYF
TGTGCCAGCAGCTCCGGAGGGGGACACACAGATACGCAGTATTTT
>TRBD1|TRBJ1-2|NA|TRBV19
CASSFTGGSYGYTF
TGTGCCAGTAGTTTCACAGGGGGCAGCTATGGCTACACCTTC
>NA|TRBJ2-3|NA|TRBV5-1
CASSPETDTQYF
TGCGCCAGCAGCCCCGAAACAGATACGCAGTATTTT
>TRBD2|TRBJ2-5|NA|TRBV5-1
CASSLRTSVRTQETQYF
TGCGCCAGCAGCCTACGGACTAGCGTGAGGACCCAAGAGACCCAGTACTTC
>NA|TRBJ1-5|once|TRBV7-6
CASSLGSDQPQHF
TGTGCCAGCAGCTTAGGGAGTGATCAGCCCCAGCATTTT
>NA|TRBJ1-3|NA|TRBV4-1
CASSQGGGLGNTIYF
TGCGCCAGCAGCCAAGGCGGGGGGCTTGGAAACACCATATATTTT
>TRBD1|TRBJ1-5|NA|TRBV7-3
CASSETGDQPQHF
TGTGCCAGCAGCGAGACAGGGGATCAGCCCCAGCATTTT
>NA|TRBJ1-2|once|TRBV9
CASSPRVFYGYTF
TGTGCCAGCAGCCCGAGGGTCTTCTATGGCTACACCTTC
>NA|TRBJ1-5|NA|TRBV10-1
CASSASQPCQPQHF
TGCGCCAGCAGTGCATCACAGCCTTGTCAGCCCCAGCATTTT
>TRBD1|TRBJ2-7|NA|TRBV7-3
CASSIDRGQSYEQYF
TGTGCCAGCAGCATCGACAGGGGGCAGAGCTACGAGCAGTACTTC
>TRBD1|TRBJ2-7|NA|TRBV2
CASSRGLTGTGDYEQYF
TGTGCCAGCAGTCGGGGTTTAACCGGGACAGGGGACTACGAGCAGTACTTC
>NA|TRBJ2-7|NA|TRBV19
CASSPGHDYEQYF
TGTGCCAGTAGTCCGGGACACGACTACGAGCAGTACTTC
>NA|TRBJ2-7|NA|TRBV5-6
CASSEEGVEQYF
TGTGCCAGCAGCGAGGAGGGGGTCGAGCAGTACTTC
>TRBD1|TRBJ2-4|NA|TRBV19
CASSSPGQGRLVQNIQYF
TGTGCCAGTAGCTCGCCGGGACAGGGAAGATTGGTACAAAACATTCAGTACTTC
>TRBD2|TRBJ2-7|once|TRBV4-1
CASSQGLQRETGEQYF
TGCGCCAGCAGCCAAGGTCTGCAGCGGGAGACGGGGGAGCAGTACTTC
>TRBD2|TRBJ2-3|NA|TRBV30
CAWSPHNLADRTDTQYF
TGTGCCTGGAGCCCCCACAACCTAGCGGACCGCACAGATACGCAGTATTTT